This entry lists 15 T cell receptor beta chains sequenced from one sample in a study of blood T cell repertoires in COVID-19. The method was immunoSEQ multiplex PCR; TCRdb's version includes in-frame clones alone and lacks a portion of them. The table shows roughly 41,000 clones, with 88% occurring only once. Sequencing was carried out using peripheral blood. These receptors were collected from a human donor in a cohort sampled during active COVID-19.

This chain uses TRBV28 with TRBJ1-5, with TRBD1 identical over 8 bases. The CDR3 is 18 residues long. Germline trimming cut 6 bases from V and 0 bases from J; bases unmatched to any gene: 13. CDR1 MDHEN and CDR2 SYDVKM come from the germline V gene. The CDR3, as DNA: TGTGCCAGCAGGCCTAGACAGGGGCGCAGTCCTAGCAATCAGCCCCAGCATTTT. Protein product: CASRPRQGRSPSNQPQHF.

The chain is built from TRBV27 and TRBJ2-5; D may be TRBD2 (7 bases). The CDR3 totals 14 residues. Trimming cost V 6 bases and J 2 bases, with 13 bases left between them. The germline V gene encodes CDR1 MNHEY and CDR2 SMNVEV (reference sequence). The CDR3 coding sequence is TGTGCCAGCAGGACGGGGGGCGGGCAAGAGACCCAGTACTTC. Amino acid sequence: CASRTGGGQETQYF.

The genes are TRBV2 and TRBJ2-5; a weak D match, TRBD1 (5 bases). Trimming cost V 6 bases and J 7 bases, with 21 bases left between them. The CDR3 totals 15 residues. Germline V gene sequence: CDR1 SNHLY, CDR2 FYNNEI. CDR3 sequence (DNA): TGTGCCAGCAGAATCGTAGCAGGGCCGAAGGGGACCCAGTACTTC. Its translation is CASRIVAGPKGTQYF.

V is TRBV5-6 and J is TRBJ2-3; 10 nucleotides line up with TRBD2. The CDR3 is 16 amino acids. V shed 0 bases and J 0 bases; nucleotides not matched to a gene: 1. Germline values: CDR1 SGHDT, CDR2 YYEEEE. The CDR3 DNA sequence: TGTGCCAGCAGCTTGGTAGCGGGGGGTAGCACAGATACGCAGTATTTT. It yields the protein CASSLVAGGSTDTQYF.

This chain joins TRBV28 and TRBJ1-3; no reliable D call. V shed 8 bases and J shed 0 bases, with 14 bases lying between them. This CDR3 has 15 residues. Germline lookup yields CDR1 MDHEN and CDR2 SYDVKM. In DNA, the CDR3 is TGTGCCAGCCATCCCGGGTCCAACTCTGGAAACACCATATATTTT. Protein product: CASHPGSNSGNTIYF.

The chain employs TRBV10-2 and TRBJ1-1; a possible D gene is TRBD1 (6 bases). Germline CDR1 WSHSY, CDR2 SAAADI. CDR3 size: 16 residues. Between the trimmed V and J ends, which lost 5 bases and 4 bases, there was a span of 20 bases. As DNA, the CDR3 is TGCGCCAGCAGTAAGGGGACAATCGGCGCGAGCACTGAAGCTTTCTTT. Protein: CASSKGTIGASTEAFF.

The chain employs TRBV7-8 and TRBJ2-1, with 9 bases lining up with TRBD2. V was pared by 8 bases and J by 8 bases, with 7 bases of the junction left unmatched. Germline CDR1 SGHVS, CDR2 FQNEAQ. The CDR3 has 13 amino acids. The CDR3 sequence: CASLLAGGYEQFF. The CDR3 nucleotides read TGTGCCAGCTTACTAGCGGGTGGTTATGAGCAGTTCTTC.

Here the CDR3 DNA reads TGTGCCAGCAGCCCGGGACTAGCGGGAGGAGCCTCCTACGAGCAGTACTTC. Protein product: CASSPGLAGGASYEQYF. This chain connects TRBV5-6 to TRBJ2-7; 15 bases line up with TRBD2. The J segment lost 0 bases and the V segment lost 4 bases, leaving 5 bases of the junction unmatched. From germline, CDR1 is SGHDT and CDR2 YYEEEE. The CDR3 length is 17 residues. Variable domain in full (rest from reference TRBV5-6 and TRBJ2-7): DAGVTQSPTHLIKTRGQQVTLRCSPKSGHDTVSWYQQALGQGPQFIFQYYEEEERQRGNFPDRFSGHQFPNYSSELNVNALLLGDSALYLCASSPGLAGGASYEQYFGPGTRLTVT.

V usage is TRBV6-5 and J usage is TRBJ2-1, with 8 bases aligning to TRBD1. The CDR3 length is 15 residues. V was clipped by 8 bases and J by 8 bases; unmatched bases: 14. In germline, CDR1 is MNHEY, CDR2 SVGAGI. CDR3: CASHEASGGMDEQFF. The DNA for the CDR3 is TGTGCCAGCCACGAAGCCTCAGGGGGCATGGATGAGCAGTTCTTC.

This clone was counted between two and nine times. The rearrangement links TRBV11-2 to TRBJ2-7; no clear D gene. Germline CDR1 and CDR2: SGHAT and FQNNGV. This CDR3 contains 11 residues. V lost 3 bases and J lost 6, with 6 bases in between. CDR3 bases: TGTGCCAGCAGCTTCCGGAGCGAGCAGTACTTC. Translation: CASSFRSEQYF.

The chain has TRBV7-9 and TRBJ1-1, with unresolved D. V was cut by 8 bases and J by 3 bases, with 10 bases left in between. Germline V CDR1 and CDR2: SEHNR, FQNEAQ (reference sequence). The CDR3 sequence is 12 residues long. CDR3 residues: CASGYQDTEAFF. CDR3 nucleotide sequence: TGTGCCAGCGGATATCAGGACACTGAAGCTTTCTTT.

The rearrangement uses TRBV28 and TRBJ2-6, with D possibly TRBD1 on 6 matching bases. Germline V gene lookup returns CDR1 MDHEN and CDR2 SYDVKM. CDR3 length: 14 residues. Trimming removed 9 bases at V and 0 bases at J, with 9 bases between. CDR3: CASTGTSGANVLTF. The CDR3 region has the DNA TGTGCCAGTACAGGGACCTCTGGGGCCAACGTCCTGACTTTC.

The chain combines TRBV3-1 (or the pseudogene TRBV3-2) with TRBJ2-1; D perhaps matches TRBD1 (5 bases). Germline CDR1 is LGHDT and CDR2 is YNNKEL (reference sequence). V dropped 1 base and J dropped 6 bases, with 19 bases sitting between them. The CDR3 length is 17 residues. CDR3 region: CASSQVGTGIYINEQFF. The DNA for the CDR3 is TGTGCCAGCAGCCAAGTCGGTACAGGAATCTACATCAATGAGCAGTTCTTC.

The gene calls are TRBV7-2 and TRBJ2-7; D may be TRBD2 (6 bases). V gave up 3 bases and J gave up 7 bases, with 13 bases separating them. Germline V gene sequence: CDR1 SGHTA, CDR2 FQGNSA. CDR3 size: 13 residues. The CDR3 DNA follows: TGTGCCAGCAGCTTGGACTATACTCGAGAGCAGTACTTC. As protein: CASSLDYTREQYF.

DNA for the CDR3: TGTGCCAGCAGCGTAGGATCGGGACAGGGGTATAATTCACCCCTCCACTTT. Protein: CASSVGSGQGYNSPLHF. V and J are TRBV9 and TRBJ1-6, with TRBD1 matching 10 bases. The CDR3 covers 17 residues. The V and J ends lost 0 bases and 4 bases, in that order; junction bases with no gene match: 4. The germline V gene encodes CDR1 SGDLS and CDR2 YYNGEE.